This T cell receptor (beta chain) was recorded in a study of T cell repertoires in cytomegalovirus infection. Study at large: Recently identified HLA-C-restricted CMV epitopes were used, and well-studied HLA-B-restricted CMV epitopes were used as well. TCR beta signatures that were public indicated CMV infection and matching HLA type.

This clonotype occurred a few times. Its antigen is as yet unknown. V lost 7 bases to trimming and J lost 4 bases; unmatched junction nucleotides: 9. Germline V lookup: CDR1 SNHLY, CDR2 FYNNEI. The CDR3 length is 15 residues. TCRdb recomputed calls from the reads with MiXCR, one row per CDR3 protein. The sample records 750,000 to 950,000 distinct CDR3 sequences, 25% to 30% being singletons. The sequence was collected from a human donor in good health (CMV status not recorded). Some clones in this sample may be carry-over from other donors' samples. Sequences were derived from cultured CD8+ T cells from PBMCs, sampled from culture after CMV antigen stimulation. The rearrangement links TRBV2 to TRBJ2-1; 8 bases agree with TRBD2. The CDR3 nucleotides are TGTGCCAGCACCCCCGCGGGGGGATTATACAATGAGCAGTTCTTC. This codes for CASTPAGGLYNEQFF.